This T cell receptor (beta chain) was captured in a study of sequential checkpoint blockade in melanoma. As for treatment: randomized to nivolumab then ipilimumab (arm A) or the reverse (arm B). As for this clone: The antigen remains undetermined.

Regarding the study as a whole: About 30 times likelier clinical benefit followed increased tumor T-cell fraction and clonality. Tumor T-cell fraction and clonality correlated with PD-L1 and CD8+ counts.

The protocol was immunoSEQ multiplex PCR, while the TCRdb copy is restricted to in-frame clones and leaves out a portion. The data contain about 9,500 clones, more than 20% of them singletons. In germline, CDR1 is LNHDA, CDR2 SQIVND (reference sequence). Trimming took 7 bases from V and 5 from J, leaving 14 bases between them. The CDR3 runs to 14 residues. The specimen was tumor tissue (inferred from file names), collected from a patient given nivolumab and ipilimumab in sequence. The clonotype comes from a human donor with melanoma. V gene TRBV19 combines with J gene TRBJ1-4; D is possibly TRBD1 (5 bases). The CDR3 DNA follows: TGTGCCAGTAAATCCAAAGGGGCCAATGAAAAACTGTTTTTT. It translates to CASKSKGANEKLFF.